This section outlines one T cell receptor (beta chain) sequence together with its context. Peripheral blood genomic DNA, not sorted cells or RNA, was the template. The data are from a study of T cell repertoires in aging, cancer and after chemotherapy. V shed 4 bases and J shed 5 bases, with 15 bases lying between them. CDR3 size: 14 residues. Germline V gene sequence: CDR1 SEHNR, CDR2 FQNEAQ (reference sequence). TRB rearrangements spanning V, D and J were amplified using mixed TRB-A/B primers. TCRdb reprocessed the multiplex PCR reads via MiXCR and lists one record per CDR3 protein. Altogether under 7,500 distinct CDR3 sequences are present, around 32% being singletons, with the ten largest covering 8%.

The genes are TRBV7-9 and TRBJ2-7; D may be TRBD1 or TRBD2 (5 bases each). The source of this sequence is a human donor with a blood cancer. Sequencing used blood. The CDR3, as DNA: TGTGCCAGCAGCTCGGGTAGAGGGGTCGACGAGCAGTACTTC. It specifies CASSSGRGVDEQYF.